This TCR beta chain was sequenced during a study of regulatory dendritic cells for organ transplantation. The assay was immunoSEQ multiplex PCR, and TCRdb's table has in-frame clones only and misses some. The sample yields about 5,400 clones, about four fifths seen once. This CDR3 has 15 residues. Germline CDR1 SGHVS, CDR2 FQNEAQ. With regard to this clone: Its matching antigen is unknown. An end of the junction differs from the germline gene, which may be a read error.

Findings and limits, study-wide: Naive CD4+ and CD8+ repertoires were highly diverse; memory CD8+ was most oligoclonal. Among resting subsets, memory CD8+ cells contained the most alloreactive clonotypes. Between individuals, the alloreactive memory CD8+ T cell pool differed considerably.

Sorted subsets were CFSE-labeled and cultured 4 to 6 days with allogeneic dendritic cells. This chain uses TRBV7-8 with TRBJ1-2; D gene uncertain. The receptor was derived from a human donor in good health. The sample was memory CD8+ T cells from blood cultured with regulatory dendritic cells. Documented subset: CD45RO+ memory T cells. CDR3 protein: CVSSLGPSPHYGYTF. The CDR3, as DNA: TGTGTCAGCAGCTTAGGCCCCTCCCCGCACTATGGCTACACCTTC.